These 26 T cell receptor beta chains were sequenced from one sample in a study of shared clonotypes between healthy human individuals. Method: immunoSEQ multiplex PCR; TCRdb's copy keeps in-frame clones and lacks some. Here the sample spans about 1.5 million clones, roughly 96% being singletons. The specimen was naive CD4+ T cells sorted from blood. The subset: CD45RA+ positively selected. The receptors derive from a man aged 25-45 years in good health.

The chain recombines TRBV10-3 with TRBJ2-1; the D gene is possibly TRBD2 (5 bases). Trimming removed 0 bases at V and 12 bases at J, with 21 bases between. Germline V gene data show CDR1 as ENHRY and CDR2 as SYGVKD. This CDR3 is 16 amino acids long. This CDR3 is CAISESIGLSSLGQFF. The CDR3, as DNA: TGTGCCATCAGTGAGTCGATAGGACTGTCGTCGCTAGGGCAGTTCTTC.

The chain recombines TRBV27 with TRBJ2-2; D ambiguous. The CDR3 spans 14 residues. The ends were cut back, 7 bases at V and 2 bases at J, with 11 bases in the middle. Per germline, CDR1 MNHEY and CDR2 SMNVEV (reference sequence). Here the CDR3 reads CASKERRNTGELFF. CDR3 sequence (DNA): TGTGCCAGCAAGGAGAGGCGTAACACCGGGGAGCTGTTTTTT.

This chain connects TRBV5-1 to TRBJ1-2; 8 positions match TRBD1. The V segment lost 6 bases and the J segment 8 bases; nucleotides outside the gene matches: 9. Per germline, CDR1 SGHRS and CDR2 YFSETQ. The CDR3 contains 13 residues. The CDR3 nucleotides are TGCGCCAGCACCACCCAGGGGGCGGGCGGCTACACCTTC. As protein: CASTTQGAGGYTF.

Notes on this clone: The sample carries other DNA sequences with the same CDR3. The chain employs TRBV6-5 and TRBJ1-2; 8 bases map to TRBD1. V lost 0 bases and J lost 8; bases outside the gene matches: 5. The CDR3 contains 14 residues. CDR1 is MNHEY, CDR2 SVGAGI, per germline. The CDR3 DNA sequence: TGTGCCAGCAGTTACTCGGACAGGGTTGACGGCTACACCTTC. Translated: CASSYSDRVDGYTF.

CDR3 sequence: CASSSDSRNTIYF. The CDR3 DNA reads TGTGCCAGCAGCTCCGACAGTAGAAACACCATATATTTT. The chain carries TRBV11-2 and TRBJ1-3, with TRBD1 as a possible D gene (5 bases). The CDR3 loop spans 13 amino acids. Germline V gives CDR1 SGHAT, CDR2 FQNNGV. Trimming left V 4 bases short and J 5 bases short, with 9 bases between.

J is TRBJ2-5 and V is TRBV6-7, with 7 bases identical to TRBD2. TRBV6-7 is annotated as an ORF whose role is uncertain. V lost 4 bases to trimming and J lost 14 bases; unmatched junction nucleotides: 1. The CDR3 is 9 residues long. The CDR3 here is CASSWGGYF. The CDR3, as DNA: TGTGCCAGCAGTTGGGGGGGTTACTTC.

The V gene is TRBV19, the J gene TRBJ2-1, with TRBD2 matching 7 bases. Germline CDR1 LNHDA, CDR2 SQIVND (reference sequence). The CDR3 covers 16 residues. V lost 4 bases and J lost 4; bases outside the gene matches: 10. CDR3 in amino acids: CASSSRLAENYNEQFF. The CDR3 coding sequence is TGTGCCAGTAGTAGCAGGCTAGCGGAAAATTACAATGAGCAGTTCTTC.

A single count supports this clone. This chain links TRBV6-1 with TRBJ2-3; either TRBD1 or TRBD2 may supply D (5 bases each). The V end was cut by 7 bases, the J end by 4 bases, with 18 bases between. This CDR3 comprises 15 residues. Germline lookup yields CDR1 MNHNS and CDR2 SASEGT. CDR3 amino acids: CASTGRDPTADTQYF. Written as DNA, the CDR3 is TGTGCCAGCACGGGAAGGGACCCAACCGCAGATACGCAGTATTTT.

This CDR3 reads CASSLYGEKLFF. The CDR3 DNA follows: TGTGCCAGCAGTTTATACGGGGAAAAACTGTTTTTT. The chain has TRBV28 and TRBJ1-4; D gene uncertain. Germline V gene lookup returns CDR1 MDHEN and CDR2 SYDVKM. The CDR3 runs 12 residues. The V end lost 1 base, the J end lost 8 bases, and 5 bases lay between the germline ends.

For this clone: Other DNA variants within this sample encode the same CDR3. The chain has TRBV6-5 and TRBJ2-3, with 8 bases matching TRBD2. The CDR3 has 16 residues. The V and J ends lost 0 bases and 1 base, in that order; junction bases with no gene match: 3. Germline loops: CDR1 MNHEY, CDR2 SVGAGI. DNA of the CDR3: TGTGCCAGCAGTTACTCGAGGCGGGGGGGCACAGATACGCAGTATTTT. It yields the protein CASSYSRRGGTDTQYF.

The chain links TRBV10-3 to TRBJ1-4, with 7 bases fitting TRBD1. There are 13 residues in the CDR3. Per the germline V gene, CDR1 is ENHRY and CDR2 is SYGVKD. The V gene end was trimmed by 10 bases and the J gene end by 4 bases; junction bases not matched to a gene: 6. This CDR3 reads CATLQGSNEKLFF. The CDR3 nucleotides are TGTGCCACTCTACAGGGGAGTAATGAAAAACTGTTTTTT.

The chain employs TRBV7-8 and TRBJ2-2; TRBD2 agrees at 8 bases. V lost 5 bases, J lost 4 bases, and 21 bases stayed unmatched. This CDR3 is built from 20 residues. Germline lookup yields CDR1 SGHVS and CDR2 FQNEAQ. CDR3: CASSPAPGHTSGRTTGELFF. As DNA, the CDR3 is TGTGCCAGCAGCCCGGCGCCGGGACACACTAGCGGTCGAACCACCGGGGAGCTGTTTTTT.

This chain links TRBV5-1 with TRBJ2-1; a weak D match, TRBD1 (6 bases). The germline gives CDR1 SGHRS, CDR2 YFSETQ. Deletions cut 0 bases from V and 0 bases from J, with 13 bases between. The CDR3 extends over 17 amino acids. This CDR3 is CASSLAAGVPSYNEQFF. In DNA form, the CDR3 reads TGCGCCAGCAGCTTGGCCGCAGGGGTGCCCTCCTACAATGAGCAGTTCTTC.

The J gene is TRBJ2-1, the V gene TRBV28; 7 positions agree with TRBD2. V lost 8 bases to trimming and J lost 4 bases; unmatched junction nucleotides: 8. Germline V CDR1 and CDR2: MDHEN, SYDVKM. The CDR3 contains 14 residues. This CDR3 reads CASGFPGGYNEQFF. In nucleotides, the CDR3 is TGTGCCAGCGGATTTCCGGGGGGATACAATGAGCAGTTCTTC.

The chain employs TRBV4-2 and TRBJ2-2, with D possibly being TRBD1 or TRBD2 (7 bases each). V lost 0 bases to trimming and J lost 4 bases, with 12 bases between them. The CDR3 is 16 amino acids. Germline V CDR1 and CDR2: LGHNA, YNFKEQ. CDR3 residues: CASSQDSRGGTGELFF. As DNA, the CDR3 is TGTGCCAGCAGCCAAGACAGCAGGGGGGGCACCGGGGAGCTGTTTTTT.

The chain carries TRBV28 and TRBJ2-3; D is unresolved. Per the germline V gene, CDR1 is MDHEN and CDR2 is SYDVKM. The CDR3 runs to 12 residues. V was cut by 5 bases and J by 5 bases, with 8 bases left in between. CDR3 DNA sequence: TGTGCCAGCAGTAGCCACAGAGATACGCAGTATTTT. This codes for CASSSHRDTQYF.

The chain joins TRBV6-1 to TRBJ2-7; no reliable D call. This CDR3 has 14 residues. Germline assignment: CDR1 MNHNS and CDR2 SASEGT. V was shortened by 4 bases and J by 4 bases, with 14 bases between the two germline ends. The CDR3 here is CASSVLLGIYEQYF. The CDR3 nucleotides are TGTGCCAGCAGTGTCCTCCTTGGTATTTACGAGCAGTACTTC.

The J gene is TRBJ2-1, the V gene TRBV5-5, with 9 bases fitting TRBD1. CDR3 size: 14 residues. The J segment lost 9 bases and the V segment lost 4 bases, leaving 8 bases of the junction unmatched. Per the germline V gene, CDR1 is SGHKS and CDR2 is YYEKEE (reference sequence). CDR3 protein: CASSRGDRVSEQFF. The CDR3 DNA reads TGTGCCAGCAGCCGCGGGGACAGGGTCAGTGAGCAGTTCTTC.

V and J are TRBV18 and TRBJ1-5; TRBD1 agrees at 10 bases. Trimming took 1 base from V and 0 from J; bases not matched to a gene: 6. The germline gives CDR1 KGHSH, CDR2 LQKENI. This CDR3 spans 18 amino acids. CDR3 residues: CASSPLRQGATSNQPQHF. CDR3 sequence (DNA): TGTGCCAGCTCACCACTACGACAGGGGGCTACTAGCAATCAGCCCCAGCATTTT.

The V gene is TRBV18, the J gene TRBJ1-2; D call uncertain. Between the trimmed V and J ends, which lost 1 base and 4 bases, there was a span of 13 bases. Germline-derived CDR1 and CDR2 are KGHSH and LQKENI. The CDR3 covers 15 residues. Here the CDR3 DNA reads TGTGCCAGCTCACCACGAGGCCCAGACGGCTATGGCTACACCTTC. Protein: CASSPRGPDGYGYTF.

The J gene is TRBJ2-1, the V gene TRBV18; D might be TRBD1 (5 bases). CDR3 length equals 12 residues. Trimming took 3 bases from V and 12 from J, leaving 12 bases between them. Germline CDR1 KGHSH, CDR2 LQKENI. The CDR3 DNA follows: TGTGCCAGCTCACCCTCAGGGTACGCGCAGTTCTTC. The encoded protein is CASSPSGYAQFF. The complete variable domain, with remaining parts taken from reference TRBV18 and TRBJ2-1, reads NAGVMQNPRHLVRRRGQEARLRCSPMKGHSHVYWYRQLPEEGLKFMVYLQKENIIDESGMPKERFSAEFPKEGPSILRIQQVVRGDSAAYFCASSPSGYAQFFGPGTRLTVL.

This chain uses TRBV5-1 with TRBJ2-3; 11 positions match TRBD2. This CDR3 region has 16 residues. The V gene end was trimmed by 4 bases and the J gene end by 3 bases; junction bases not matched to a gene: 7. Germline CDR1 and CDR2: SGHRS and YFSETQ. CDR3 in amino acids: CASSKDLAGGTDTQYF. The CDR3, as DNA: TGCGCCAGCAGCAAAGACCTAGCGGGAGGAACAGATACGCAGTATTTT. The variable domain in full, completed from reference TRBV5-1 and TRBJ2-3, reads KAGVTQTPRYLIKTRGQQVTLSCSPISGHRSVSWYQQTPGQGLQFLFEYFSETQRNKGNFPGRFSGRQFSNSRSEMNVSTLELGDSALYLCASSKDLAGGTDTQYFGPGTRLTVL.

The gene calls are TRBV6-5 and TRBJ1-1, with TRBD1 as a possible D gene (6 bases). This CDR3 has 15 residues. The germline V gene encodes CDR1 MNHEY and CDR2 SVGAGI. Trimming removed 6 bases from V and 0 bases from J, with 14 bases in between. The CDR3 reads CASRPGGLMNTEAFF. The CDR3 coding sequence is TGTGCCAGCAGGCCGGGGGGCCTCATGAACACTGAAGCTTTCTTT.

The J gene is TRBJ2-5, the V gene TRBV9; D is possibly TRBD2 (5 bases). This CDR3 has 16 amino acids. The germline CDR1 and CDR2 sequences are SGDLS and YYNGEE. V lost 3 bases to trimming and J lost 2 bases, with 17 bases between them. CDR3 in DNA: TGTGCCAGCAGCGCCACCCCCACGGGGTTACAAGAGACCCAGTACTTC. Its protein is CASSATPTGLQETQYF.

This sequence joins TRBV28 and TRBJ2-2, with 7 positions matching TRBD1. Germline CDR1 reads MDHEN; CDR2 reads SYDVKM. The J segment lost 2 bases and the V segment lost 6 bases, leaving 12 bases of the junction unmatched. The CDR3 consists of 17 residues. The CDR3 DNA follows: TGTGCCAGCAGGTCCGCGGCCGGGACAGCCAACACCGGGGAGCTGTTTTTT. Translating it yields CASRSAAGTANTGELFF. Full variable domain (missing parts from reference TRBV28 and TRBJ2-2): DVKVTQSSRYLVKRTGEKVFLECVQDMDHENMFWYRQDPGLGLRLIYFSYDVKMKEKGDIPEGYSVSREKKERFSLILESASTNQTSMYLCASRSAAGTANTGELFFGEGSRLTVL.

The CDR3 reads CASSIPGTGFKQYF. In nucleotides, the CDR3 is TGTGCCAGCAGCATCCCCGGGACAGGGTTCAAGCAGTACTTC. The chain carries TRBV5-6 and TRBJ2-7, with 9 nucleotides matching TRBD1. The germline V gene has CDR1 SGHDT and CDR2 YYEEEE. V lost 4 bases, J lost 8 bases, and 10 bases stayed unmatched. CDR3 size: 14 residues.